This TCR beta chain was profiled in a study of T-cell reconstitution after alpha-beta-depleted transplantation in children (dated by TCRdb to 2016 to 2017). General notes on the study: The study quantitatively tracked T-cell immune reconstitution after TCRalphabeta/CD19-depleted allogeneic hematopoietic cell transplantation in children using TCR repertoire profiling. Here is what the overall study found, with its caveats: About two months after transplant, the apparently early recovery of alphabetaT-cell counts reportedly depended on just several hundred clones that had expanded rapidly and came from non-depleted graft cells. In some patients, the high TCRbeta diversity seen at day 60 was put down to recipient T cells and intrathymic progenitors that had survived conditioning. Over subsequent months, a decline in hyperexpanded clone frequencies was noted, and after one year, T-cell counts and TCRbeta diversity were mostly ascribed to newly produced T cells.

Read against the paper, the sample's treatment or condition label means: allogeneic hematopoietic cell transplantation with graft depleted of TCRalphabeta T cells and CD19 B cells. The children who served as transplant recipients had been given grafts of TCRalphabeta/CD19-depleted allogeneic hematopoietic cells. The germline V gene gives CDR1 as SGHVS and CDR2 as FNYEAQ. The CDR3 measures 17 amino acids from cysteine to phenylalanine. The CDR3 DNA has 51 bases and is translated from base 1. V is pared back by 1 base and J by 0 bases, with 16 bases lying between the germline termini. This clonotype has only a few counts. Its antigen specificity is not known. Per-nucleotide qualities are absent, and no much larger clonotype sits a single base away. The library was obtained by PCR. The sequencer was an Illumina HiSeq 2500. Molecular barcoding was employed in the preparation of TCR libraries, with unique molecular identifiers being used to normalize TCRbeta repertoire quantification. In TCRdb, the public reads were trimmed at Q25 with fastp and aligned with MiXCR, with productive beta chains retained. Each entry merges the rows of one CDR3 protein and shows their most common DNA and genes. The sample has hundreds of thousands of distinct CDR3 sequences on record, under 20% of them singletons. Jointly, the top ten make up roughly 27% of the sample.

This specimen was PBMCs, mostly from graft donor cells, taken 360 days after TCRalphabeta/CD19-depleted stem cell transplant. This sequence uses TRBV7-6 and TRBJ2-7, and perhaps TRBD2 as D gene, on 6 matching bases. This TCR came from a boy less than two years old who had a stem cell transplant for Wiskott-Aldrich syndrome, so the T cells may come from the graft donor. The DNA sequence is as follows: TGTGCCAGCAGCTTAGGGCACCGGGGGACTGGCTCCTACGAGCAGTACTTC. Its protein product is CASSLGHRGTGSYEQYF.